Shown below are 2 T cell receptor beta chains from a single sample sequenced in a study of naive and memory T cell subsets. Two oligonucleotides, mixed equimolar, formed the beta constant-region primer covering TRBC1 and TRBC2. Ligated cDNA was amplified by four rounds of PCR with nested alpha and beta constant-region primers and SP2. MiXCR, run by TCRdb on the UMI-ligation and nested PCR reads, gives a single entry per CDR3 protein. The sample includes 7,000 to 9,000 distinct CDR3 sequences, 28% of them seen just once. Sequenced sample: CD8+ TEMRA cells from blood. Noted subset: effector memory re-expressing CD45RA, CD45RA+ CD27-. The receptors originated from a human donor in good health.

This clonotype was observed a handful of times. The J gene is TRBJ2-7, the V gene TRBV20-1, with D possibly being TRBD2 (6 bases). V gave up 2 bases and J gave up 1 base, with 12 bases separating them. This CDR3 is 14 amino acids long. The V gene's germline CDR1 is DFQATT and CDR2 SNEGSKA (reference sequence). CDR3 residues: CSARPPGVSYEQYF. CDR3 bases: TGCAGTGCTAGACCGCCGGGGGTGTCCTACGAGCAGTACTTC.

V usage is TRBV6-2 or TRBV6-3 and J usage is TRBJ2-3; D gene uncertain. Trimming stripped 2 bases from V and 6 bases from J, with 12 bases between. CDR3 length equals 14 residues. Per germline, CDR1 MNHEY and CDR2 SVGEGT. The CDR3 coding sequence is TGTGCCAGCAGTTACGGGCTACCCGGCGATACGCAGTATTTT. It codes for CASSYGLPGDTQYF.